Listed here are 27 T cell receptor beta chains from one sample, sequenced in a study of Ad26.COV2.S vaccination and SARS-CoV-2 variants. Here immunoSEQ multiplex PCR was the method, and the copy in TCRdb shows in-frame clones only, minus some. The sample includes around 340,000 clones, 75% to 90% of them seen just once. Stated treatment: some 20 received Ad26.COV2.S at low or high dose, single or two shots; several received placebo; per-sample allocation not given. Collection of samples fell on day 63 after the first vaccine or placebo injection. The sequencing here drew on peripheral blood, taken in a trial of Ad26.COV2.S vaccine versus placebo. Receptor source: a person aged 18-60 years who received the Ad26.COV2.S COVID-19 vaccine or a placebo.

The chain combines TRBV4-2 with TRBJ2-7; D not certain. This CDR3 contains 11 residues. V lost 0 bases and J lost 7, with 4 bases in between. Germline V gene sequence: CDR1 LGHNA, CDR2 YNFKEQ. In DNA form, the CDR3 reads TGTGCCAGCAGCCAAGAATCAGAGCAGTACTTC. This encodes CASSQESEQYF.

The CDR3, as DNA: TGCAGCGTTGAAGTATGGGACTCCGCCTACAATGAGCAGTTCTTC. It specifies CSVEVWDSAYNEQFF. The V and J genes are TRBV29-1 and TRBJ2-1, with D possibly matching TRBD2 (6 bases). Trimming took off 1 base at V and 2 bases at J, with 12 bases between the two ends. This CDR3 is 15 amino acids long. Germline-derived CDR1 and CDR2 are SQVTM and ANQGSEA.

This chain's CDR3 is CASSPSLQETQYF. CDR3 sequence (DNA): TGTGCCAGCTCTCCATCGCTCCAAGAGACCCAGTACTTC. The J gene is TRBJ2-5, the V gene TRBV18, with D uncertain. Germline V gene data show CDR1 as KGHSH and CDR2 as LQKENI. V lost 6 bases and J lost 1, with 9 bases in between. The CDR3 sequence is 13 residues long.

The chain couples TRBV2 to TRBJ2-7; 8 positions agree with TRBD1. V lost 7 bases, J lost 2 bases, and 4 bases stayed unmatched. In germline, CDR1 is SNHLY, CDR2 FYNNEI. This CDR3 region has 13 residues. The CDR3 sequence is CASTLQGAYEQYF. CDR3 DNA: TGTGCCAGCACCTTACAGGGGGCCTACGAGCAGTACTTC.

The chain uses TRBV5-6 and TRBJ1-5; D gene ambiguous. The CDR3 is made up of 12 amino acids. V was pared by 1 base and J by 7 bases, with 6 bases between. Germline CDR1 reads SGHDT; CDR2 reads YYEEEE. This CDR3 is CASSLSDQPQHF. As DNA, the CDR3 is TGTGCCAGCAGCTTGTCAGACCAGCCCCAGCATTTT.

This chain links TRBV28 with TRBJ1-1; D is perhaps TRBD1 (5 bases). Trimming removed 3 bases from V and 0 bases from J, with 8 bases in between. Germline CDR1 is MDHEN and CDR2 is SYDVKM. The CDR3 is 14 residues long. CDR3 nucleotide sequence: TGTGCCAGCAGTTTGACAGACATGAACACTGAAGCTTTCTTT. As protein: CASSLTDMNTEAFF.

The chain uses TRBV7-2 and TRBJ2-7, with a possible D match to TRBD1 (5 bases). The CDR3 is 15 amino acids. V lost 6 bases to trimming and J lost 4 bases, with 19 bases between them. CDR1 is SGHTA and CDR2 is FQGNSA in the germline V gene. Here the CDR3 reads CASSPLDSLYYEQYF. The CDR3 bases are TGTGCCAGCAGTCCGCTCGACAGTCTCTATTACGAGCAGTACTTC.

This clone has just one count. The chain uses TRBV7-2 and TRBJ2-5; 13 bases fit TRBD2. The CDR3 is 16 residues long. Germline V gene lookup returns CDR1 SGHTA and CDR2 FQGNSA. The ends lost 5 bases at V and 5 bases at J; junction bases unmatched: 8. The CDR3 sequence is CASSAPGLAGTETQYF. The DNA of the CDR3 is TGTGCCAGCAGCGCCCCGGGACTAGCGGGAACGGAGACCCAGTACTTC.

The chain couples TRBV10-3 to TRBJ1-2; possibly TRBD1 for D (6 bases). V was pared by 3 bases and J by 4 bases, with 12 bases between. The germline gives CDR1 ENHRY, CDR2 SYGVKD. The CDR3 is made up of 14 amino acids. CDR3 sequence: CAISDQQGRYGYTF. DNA of the CDR3: TGTGCCATCAGTGACCAGCAGGGGCGCTATGGCTACACCTTC.

The rearrangement links TRBV19 to TRBJ1-3; D remains ambiguous. Germline assignment: CDR1 LNHDA and CDR2 SQIVND (reference sequence). V lost 2 bases, J lost 0 bases, and 14 bases lay in between. This CDR3 is built from 17 residues. CDR3 in amino acids: CASSIRPRLPSGNTIYF. CDR3 coding DNA: TGTGCCAGTAGTATAAGACCCCGGCTTCCCTCTGGAAACACCATATATTTT. Looking up the rest from reference TRBV19 and TRBJ1-3 gives the full variable domain: DGGITQSPKYLFRKEGQNVTLSCEQNLNHDAMYWYRQDPGQGLRLIYYSQIVNDFQKGDIAEGYSVSREKKESFPLTVTSAQKNPTAFYLCASSIRPRLPSGNTIYFGEGSWLTVV.

The sample holds a few counts of this clone. The chain uses TRBV9 and TRBJ2-1; TRBD2 might be the D (7 bases). CDR1 and CDR2 (germline): SGDLS, YYNGEE. The V end lost 0 bases, the J end lost 8 bases, and 15 bases lay between the germline ends. The CDR3 is 15 residues long. The CDR3 sequence is CASSVVGGPRDEQFF. As DNA, the CDR3 is TGTGCCAGCAGCGTAGTGGGGGGGCCGAGGGATGAGCAGTTCTTC.

The sample holds one count of this clone. The chain links TRBV29-1 to TRBJ2-3; 13 bases are shared with TRBD2. This CDR3 is 15 amino acids long. Germline V gives CDR1 SQVTM, CDR2 ANQGSEA. The junction had 4 bases not matched to a gene; V was cut back by 3 bases and J by 4 bases. The DNA of the CDR3 is TGCAGCGTTGATGGGACTAGCGGGGCGGCAGATACGCAGTATTTT. Protein: CSVDGTSGAADTQYF.

The V gene is TRBV9, the J gene TRBJ2-3; D assignment may be TRBD1 or TRBD2 (6 bases each). Germline V lookup: CDR1 SGDLS, CDR2 YYNGEE. V dropped 0 bases and J dropped 4 bases, with 15 bases sitting between them. The CDR3 totals 16 residues. The CDR3 protein is CASSVGPGGGADTQYF. CDR3 nucleotides: TGTGCCAGCAGCGTAGGGCCCGGGGGCGGGGCAGATACGCAGTATTTT. The full variable domain, its missing parts supplied by reference TRBV9 and TRBJ2-3, is DSGVTQTPKHLITATGQRVTLRCSPRSGDLSVYWYQQSLDQGLQFLIQYYNGEERAKGNILERFSAQQFPDLHSELNLSSLELGDSALYFCASSVGPGGGADTQYFGPGTRLTVL.

The chain has TRBV7-9 and TRBJ2-3; 8 bases are a match to TRBD2. Unmatched junction bases numbered 7, after V lost 6 bases and J lost 2 bases. The CDR3 runs to 15 residues. From germline, CDR1 is SEHNR and CDR2 FQNEAQ (reference sequence). The CDR3 loop is CASRPPSGPTDTQYF. Written as DNA, the CDR3 is TGTGCCAGCAGGCCCCCTAGCGGGCCCACAGATACGCAGTATTTT.

This clone was detected many times. The chain employs TRBV19 and TRBJ1-2, with D possibly being TRBD1 (5 bases). This CDR3 contains 14 residues. Germline V CDR1 and CDR2: LNHDA, SQIVND (reference sequence). V lost 7 bases and J lost 2, with 14 bases in between. CDR3 coding DNA: TGTGCCAGTATTGGACACCAAATCAACTATGGCTACACCTTC. Amino acids: CASIGHQINYGYTF.

This clone appeared once. This chain joins TRBV6-2 or TRBV6-3 and TRBJ1-1; TRBD1 matches 8 bases. The CDR3 loop spans 13 amino acids. Germline assignment: CDR1 MNHEY and CDR2 SVGEGT. V was clipped by 2 bases and J by 4 bases; unmatched bases: 0. The DNA for the CDR3 is TGTGCCAGCAGTTACGACAGGGGCACTGAAGCTTTCTTT. Residues: CASSYDRGTEAFF.

The chain has TRBV24-1 and TRBJ1-4; 9 bases are shared with TRBD1. The length of the CDR3 is 14 residues. Trimming cost V 4 bases and J 8 bases; bases outside gene matches: 4. Germline CDR1 reads KGHDR; CDR2 reads SFDVKD. The CDR3, as DNA: TGTGCCACCAGTGAACCGGGACAGGGAGAAAAACTGTTTTTT. It yields the protein CATSEPGQGEKLFF.

This chain links TRBV2 with TRBJ2-5; 7 nucleotides agree with TRBD2. Germline V gene data show CDR1 as SNHLY and CDR2 as FYNNEI. J lost 4 bases, V lost 5 bases, and 1 base had no gene match. The CDR3 has 12 amino acids. CDR3 sequence reads: CASSRGVETQYF. CDR3 DNA: TGTGCCAGCAGTCGGGGGGTAGAGACCCAGTACTTC.

The chain employs TRBV6-5 and TRBJ2-3, with 7 bases aligning to TRBD2. V was pared by 6 bases and J by 6 bases, with 9 bases of the junction left unmatched. There are 14 residues in the CDR3. Looked up from germline, CDR1 is MNHEY and CDR2 is SVGAGI. CDR3 residues: CASRGLLVQDTQYF. CDR3 coding DNA: TGTGCCAGCAGGGGACTACTGGTACAGGATACGCAGTATTTT.

The gene calls are TRBV6-6 and TRBJ1-6, with D maybe TRBD1 (5 bases). Germline V gene sequence: CDR1 MNHNY, CDR2 SVGAGI (reference sequence). The CDR3 is 13 residues long. Trimming stripped 0 bases from V and 11 bases from J, with 8 bases between. The CDR3, as DNA: TGTGCCAGCAGTTACTCGGGACCCGCACCCCTCCACTTT. Translated, it gives CASSYSGPAPLHF.

The CDR3 protein is CASNPGLAEFYEQFF. The CDR3 DNA is TGTGCCAGCAACCCGGGACTAGCGGAATTTTATGAGCAGTTCTTC. The J gene is TRBJ2-1, the V gene TRBV2; TRBD2 matches at 11 bases. Germline lookup yields CDR1 SNHLY and CDR2 FYNNEI. This CDR3 has 15 amino acids. V was pared by 7 bases and J by 8 bases, with 10 bases of the junction left unmatched.

Notes on this clone: Other DNA sequences in this specimen translate into the identical CDR3. The chain links TRBV11-2 to TRBJ2-1, with 7 bases lining up with TRBD1. CDR3 length: 13 residues. CDR1 SGHAT and CDR2 FQNNGV come from the germline V gene. V shed 1 base, J shed 8 bases, and the junction held 2 bases outside the gene matches. In DNA, the CDR3 is TGTGCCAGCAGCTTAGGACAGGGTCATGAGCAGTTCTTC. This encodes CASSLGQGHEQFF.

The chain recombines TRBV5-4 with TRBJ1-1, with a weak D call TRBD1 (6 bases). The CDR3 extends over 13 amino acids. The V gene lost 1 base and the J gene lost 6 bases, with 10 bases spanning the gap. Germline CDR1 SGHNT, CDR2 YYREEE (reference sequence). The CDR3 DNA sequence: TGTGCCAGCAGCTTGAGGGGGATGCCTGAAGCTTTCTTT. Protein sequence: CASSLRGMPEAFF.

This clone was recorded once. The chain combines TRBV7-9 with TRBJ2-1; TRBD2 aligns across 12 bases. Germline CDR1 and CDR2: SEHNR and FQNEAQ (reference sequence). The CDR3 runs 16 residues. V shed 2 bases, J shed 4 bases, and the junction held 3 bases outside the gene matches. CDR3 in DNA: TGTGCCAGCAGCTTACCCGGGACTAGCGGGTACAATGAGCAGTTCTTC. Its protein product is CASSLPGTSGYNEQFF.

The chain is built from TRBV7-9 and TRBJ2-1; TRBD2 matches 7 bases. The ends lost 3 bases at V and 6 bases at J; junction bases unmatched: 11. Germline CDR1 is SEHNR and CDR2 is FQNEAQ (reference sequence). The CDR3 extends over 16 amino acids. The CDR3: CASSLGQQGLRNEQFF. DNA for the CDR3: TGTGCCAGCAGCTTGGGCCAGCAGGGACTACGCAATGAGCAGTTCTTC. Based on the CDR3 plus reference TRBV7-9 and TRBJ2-1, the full variable domain is DTGVSQNPRHKITKRGQNVTFRCDPISEHNRLYWYRQTLGQGPEFLTYFQNEAQLEKSRLLSDRFSAERPKGSFSTLEIQRTEQGDSAMYLCASSLGQQGLRNEQFFGPGTRLTVL.

The genes are TRBV5-1 and TRBJ2-1; no clear D. This CDR3 region has 13 residues. Per the germline V gene, CDR1 is SGHRS and CDR2 is YFSETQ. V was clipped by 5 bases and J by 9 bases, with 15 bases between them. The CDR3 DNA follows: TGCGCCAGCAGAGGTTGGGGTTACCCTGAGCAGTTCTTC. Translated, it gives CASRGWGYPEQFF.

The rearrangement uses TRBV7-2 and TRBJ2-7; unclear D gene. V was shortened by 1 base and J by 0 bases, with 19 bases between the two germline ends. CDR1 is SGHTA and CDR2 is FQGNSA in the germline V gene. The CDR3 contains 18 residues. The CDR3 DNA reads TGTGCCAGCAGCTTAGGGGTAGGGCAGGCCGTGAGCTCCTACGAGCAGTACTTC. Protein: CASSLGVGQAVSSYEQYF.